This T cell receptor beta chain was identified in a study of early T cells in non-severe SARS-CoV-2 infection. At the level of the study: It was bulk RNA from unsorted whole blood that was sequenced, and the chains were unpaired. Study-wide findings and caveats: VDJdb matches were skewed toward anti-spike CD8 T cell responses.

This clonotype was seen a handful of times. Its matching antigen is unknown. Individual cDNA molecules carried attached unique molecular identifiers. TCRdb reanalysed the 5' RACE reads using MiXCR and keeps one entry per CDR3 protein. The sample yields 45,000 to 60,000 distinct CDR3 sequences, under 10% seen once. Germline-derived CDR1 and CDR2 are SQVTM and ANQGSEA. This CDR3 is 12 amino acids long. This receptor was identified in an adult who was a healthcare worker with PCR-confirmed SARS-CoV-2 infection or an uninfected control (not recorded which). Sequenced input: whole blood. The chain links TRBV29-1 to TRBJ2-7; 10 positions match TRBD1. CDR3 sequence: CSTTGTGEREYF. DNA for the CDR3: TGCAGTACAACCGGGACAGGGGAACGGGAGTACTTC.